This record concerns one T cell receptor beta chain sequence. The antigen remains undetermined. This sample was taken from a study of CD8+CD57+ T cells in acquired aplastic anemia. Turning to the study itself: Roughly 3.2 ug was the average amount of DNA from sorted CD4+ and CD8+ cells. The study, taken as a whole, reports: Patients and controls shared just under 30 CD8+ CDR3 sequences, highly expressed in patients.

Genomic DNA served as template for TCR beta VDJ and CDR3 profiling. TCRdb itself ran the reads through MiXCR, one entry per CDR3 protein. This sample has 250,000 or so distinct CDR3 sequences, with more than 40% found just once. In patients chosen for sequencing, flow cytometry had shown CD8+CD57+ cell expansion. The CDR3 loop spans 16 amino acids. CDR1 and CDR2 (germline): LGHNT, FRNRAP. The J segment lost 12 bases and the V segment lost 0 bases, leaving 14 bases of the junction unmatched. This chain links TRBV12-5 with TRBJ1-3; TRBD1 aligns across 7 bases. The sequence was obtained from a human donor with aplastic anemia. Sequencing was done on a sample of sorted CD4+, CD8+, or CD8+CD57+ T cells (not recorded which) from PBMCs. The CDR3 coding sequence is TGTGCTAGTGGTTTGGTCCGTAGGGGGGACAGCCCCAGCATATATTTT. Its protein product is CASGLVRRGDSPSIYF.